The rows below give T cell receptor beta chains drawn from one sample of a study of shared clonotypes between healthy human individuals. Method: immunoSEQ multiplex PCR; TCRdb's copy keeps in-frame clones and lacks some. The sample has just under 95,000 clones; 60% to 70% are singletons. Material for sequencing was memory CD8+ T cells sorted from blood. These receptor sequences come from a man younger than 40 in good health. Both conserved end residues are part of each CDR3. Each record gives: J gene, D gene, V gene, clone size, CDR3 protein, CDR3 DNA. D genes are given only for firm matches. Part of the rows lack a size; the others show once, few, many or a class for expanded clones.

j_call: TRBJ1-1; d_call: NA; v_call: TRBV5-8; clone_size: once; cdr3_aa: CASSLGQGRTEAFF; cdr3_nt: TGTGCCAGCAGCTTGGGCCAGGGGAGGACTGAAGCTTTCTTT
j_call: TRBJ1-1; d_call: NA; v_call: TRBV9; clone_size: NA; cdr3_aa: CASSADWGRGGTEAFF; cdr3_nt: TGTGCCAGCAGCGCCGACTGGGGGCGGGGGGGCACTGAAGCTTTCTTT
j_call: TRBJ1-3; d_call: NA; v_call: TRBV5-8; clone_size: NA; cdr3_aa: CASSGLWKHHIF; cdr3_nt: TGTGCCAGCAGCGGACTCTGGAAACACCATATATTT
j_call: TRBJ2-3; d_call: TRBD2; v_call: TRBV7-4; clone_size: NA; cdr3_aa: CASSSRLAGSTDTQYF; cdr3_nt: TGTGCCAGCAGCTCCCGACTAGCGGGAAGCACAGATACGCAGTATTTT
j_call: TRBJ2-3; d_call: TRBD1; v_call: TRBV19; clone_size: NA; cdr3_aa: CASSKGQGSSMGQYF; cdr3_nt: TGTGCCAGTAGTAAAGGACAGGGTTCTTCCATGGGGCAGTATTTT
j_call: TRBJ1-1; d_call: NA; v_call: TRBV6-5; clone_size: NA; cdr3_aa: CASSQTFINTEAFF; cdr3_nt: TGTGCCAGCAGTCAAACATTCATAAACACTGAAGCTTTCTTT
j_call: TRBJ2-1; d_call: NA; v_call: TRBV23-1; clone_size: few; cdr3_aa: CASSQSVLATYNEQFF; cdr3_nt: TGCGCCAGCAGTCAATCCGTACTAGCTACCTACAATGAGCAGTTCTTC
j_call: TRBJ2-3; d_call: TRBD2; v_call: TRBV2; clone_size: NA; cdr3_aa: CASREGLAGADTQYF; cdr3_nt: TGTGCCAGCAGGGAGGGGCTAGCGGGAGCAGATACGCAGTATTTT
j_call: TRBJ1-4; d_call: NA; v_call: TRBV6-6; clone_size: few; cdr3_aa: CASRRTQGEKLFF; cdr3_nt: TGTGCCAGCAGACGGACGCAGGGTGAAAAACTGTTTTTT
j_call: TRBJ2-5; d_call: NA; v_call: TRBV7-9; clone_size: NA; cdr3_aa: CASSLGVGEQETQYF; cdr3_nt: TGTGCCAGCAGCTTAGGGGTGGGGGAACAAGAGACCCAGTACTTC
j_call: TRBJ2-1; d_call: TRBD2; v_call: TRBV10-1; clone_size: NA; cdr3_aa: CASSVSSGILDEQFF; cdr3_nt: TGCGCCAGCAGTGTCTCTAGCGGGATACTCGATGAGCAGTTCTTC
j_call: TRBJ2-1; d_call: NA; v_call: TRBV6-6; clone_size: once; cdr3_aa: CASGSQGNEQFF; cdr3_nt: TGTGCCAGCGGGTCACAGGGCAATGAGCAGTTCTTC
j_call: TRBJ2-7; d_call: TRBD1; v_call: TRBV29-1; clone_size: medium-sized; cdr3_aa: CSVEVTGEEQYF; cdr3_nt: TGCAGCGTTGAAGTAACAGGGGAGGAGCAGTACTTC
j_call: TRBJ2-3; d_call: TRBD1; v_call: TRBV27; clone_size: NA; cdr3_aa: CASSFGTGGFGEADTQYF; cdr3_nt: TGTGCCAGCAGTTTTGGGACAGGGGGCTTCGGGGAGGCAGATACGCAGTATTTT
j_call: TRBJ1-3; d_call: NA; v_call: TRBV7-9; clone_size: NA; cdr3_aa: CASSPWGNTIYF; cdr3_nt: TGTGCCAGCAGCCCGTGGGGAAACACCATATATTTT
j_call: TRBJ2-7; d_call: NA; v_call: TRBV27; clone_size: NA; cdr3_aa: CASSFSGGSGPYEQYF; cdr3_nt: TGTGCCAGCAGTTTCTCAGGTGGTAGCGGTCCCTACGAGCAGTACTTC
j_call: TRBJ1-1; d_call: NA; v_call: TRBV27; clone_size: many; cdr3_aa: CASSFYGAGDTEAFF; cdr3_nt: TGTGCCAGCAGTTTTTATGGGGCAGGAGACACTGAAGCTTTCTTT
j_call: TRBJ2-1; d_call: TRBD2; v_call: TRBV10-3; clone_size: few; cdr3_aa: CAISVRGRGLYNEQFF; cdr3_nt: TGTGCCATCAGTGTTCGAGGGAGGGGTCTATACAATGAGCAGTTCTTC
j_call: TRBJ1-2; d_call: NA; v_call: TRBV11-2; clone_size: NA; cdr3_aa: CASSQSDRWGWEYGYTF; cdr3_nt: TGTGCCAGCAGCCAAAGCGACAGGTGGGGCTGGGAATATGGCTACACCTTC
j_call: TRBJ2-1; d_call: NA; v_call: TRBV28; clone_size: NA; cdr3_aa: CASLAEGLSEQFF; cdr3_nt: TGTGCCAGCTTAGCGGAGGGCCTCAGTGAGCAGTTCTTC
j_call: TRBJ1-1; d_call: NA; v_call: TRBV6-1; clone_size: NA; cdr3_aa: CASSEVMGERNTEAFF; cdr3_nt: TGTGCCAGCAGTGAAGTCATGGGGGAACGTAACACTGAAGCTTTCTTT
j_call: TRBJ2-5; d_call: NA; v_call: TRBV18; clone_size: NA; cdr3_aa: CASSPTGREETQYF; cdr3_nt: TGTGCCAGCTCACCGACAGGCCGAGAGGAGACCCAGTACTTC
j_call: TRBJ2-7; d_call: TRBD2; v_call: TRBV6-1; clone_size: NA; cdr3_aa: CASSELQLAGYEQYF; cdr3_nt: TGTGCCAGCAGTGAACTTCAACTAGCGGGCTACGAGCAGTACTTC
j_call: TRBJ1-1; d_call: TRBD1; v_call: TRBV9; clone_size: once; cdr3_aa: CASSVSKDRVGTEAFF; cdr3_nt: TGTGCCAGCAGCGTTAGCAAGGACAGGGTCGGCACTGAAGCTTTCTTT
j_call: TRBJ2-1; d_call: TRBD1; v_call: TRBV10-3; clone_size: few; cdr3_aa: CAISEGQGYEQFF; cdr3_nt: TGTGCCATCAGTGAGGGACAGGGGTATGAGCAGTTCTTC
j_call: TRBJ2-5; d_call: NA; v_call: TRBV15; clone_size: NA; cdr3_aa: CATSAQDYNQETQYF; cdr3_nt: TGTGCCACCAGCGCACAAGATTACAATCAAGAGACCCAGTACTTC
j_call: TRBJ1-3; d_call: NA; v_call: TRBV28; clone_size: few; cdr3_aa: CASSFQGSGNTIYF; cdr3_nt: TGTGCCAGCAGCTTCCAGGGCTCTGGAAACACCATATATTTT
j_call: TRBJ1-2; d_call: NA; v_call: TRBV5-4; clone_size: many; cdr3_aa: CASRSGVGGYTF; cdr3_nt: TGTGCCAGCAGGTCAGGGGTTGGTGGCTACACCTTC
j_call: TRBJ2-1; d_call: NA; v_call: TRBV6-5; clone_size: NA; cdr3_aa: CASSPEAYNEQFF; cdr3_nt: TGTGCCAGCAGTCCCGAGGCCTACAATGAGCAGTTCTTC
j_call: TRBJ2-2; d_call: TRBD2; v_call: TRBV5-1; clone_size: NA; cdr3_aa: CASSLGSGSPRAGELFF; cdr3_nt: TGCGCCAGCAGCTTGGGTAGCGGGAGTCCAAGGGCCGGGGAGCTGTTTTTT
j_call: TRBJ1-1; d_call: NA; v_call: TRBV29-1; clone_size: NA; cdr3_aa: CSVGQNTEAFF; cdr3_nt: TGCAGCGTCGGGCAAAACACTGAAGCTTTCTTT
j_call: TRBJ1-3; d_call: NA; v_call: TRBV25-1; clone_size: few; cdr3_aa: CASSGSTVNSGNTIYF; cdr3_nt: TGTGCCAGCAGTGGGTCGACAGTCAACTCTGGAAACACCATATATTTT
j_call: TRBJ2-7; d_call: TRBD2; v_call: TRBV9; clone_size: NA; cdr3_aa: CASSAGLAAEQYF; cdr3_nt: TGTGCCAGCAGCGCGGGACTAGCTGCCGAGCAGTACTTC
j_call: TRBJ2-1; d_call: TRBD2; v_call: TRBV15; clone_size: once; cdr3_aa: CATSRDGTSVSNEQFF; cdr3_nt: TGTGCCACCAGCAGGGACGGAACTAGCGTGTCCAATGAGCAGTTCTTC
j_call: TRBJ2-7; d_call: NA; v_call: TRBV19; clone_size: NA; cdr3_aa: CASSDTSSYEQYF; cdr3_nt: TGTGCCAGTAGCGATACGAGCTCCTACGAGCAGTACTTC
j_call: TRBJ2-5; d_call: TRBD2; v_call: TRBV5-4; clone_size: NA; cdr3_aa: CASSPGLAGDSETQYF; cdr3_nt: TGTGCCAGCAGCCCCGGACTAGCGGGAGATTCTGAGACCCAGTACTTC
j_call: TRBJ2-7; d_call: NA; v_call: TRBV7-7; clone_size: NA; cdr3_aa: CASSLADGSEQYF; cdr3_nt: TGTGCTAGCAGCTTAGCGGACGGAAGCGAGCAGTACTTC
j_call: TRBJ2-3; d_call: NA; v_call: TRBV30; clone_size: NA; cdr3_aa: CAWNREGPSTDTQYF; cdr3_nt: TGTGCCTGGAATCGGGAAGGGCCGAGCACAGATACGCAGTATTTT
j_call: TRBJ2-7; d_call: NA; v_call: TRBV7-3; clone_size: NA; cdr3_aa: CASSEDRPAGGTYEQYF; cdr3_nt: TGTGCCAGCAGTGAAGACCGTCCGGCAGGGGGGACCTACGAGCAGTACTTC
j_call: TRBJ2-3; d_call: NA; v_call: TRBV27; clone_size: few; cdr3_aa: CASSRTGTPGGTDTQYF; cdr3_nt: TGTGCCAGCAGTCGAACCGGGACTCCCGGTGGCACAGATACGCAGTATTTT
j_call: TRBJ1-1; d_call: TRBD1; v_call: TRBV2; clone_size: NA; cdr3_aa: CASSVQGAEAFF; cdr3_nt: TGTGCCAGCAGTGTTCAGGGGGCTGAAGCTTTCTTT
j_call: TRBJ2-1; d_call: TRBD2; v_call: TRBV2; clone_size: once; cdr3_aa: CAKRPGTSGRDSYNEQFF; cdr3_nt: TGTGCCAAACGACCCGGGACTAGCGGTCGAGACTCCTACAATGAGCAGTTCTTC
j_call: TRBJ2-5; d_call: NA; v_call: TRBV7-6; clone_size: NA; cdr3_aa: CASSLVIGSEETQYF; cdr3_nt: TGTGCCAGCAGCTTAGTTATCGGTTCGGAAGAGACCCAGTACTTC
j_call: TRBJ2-5; d_call: TRBD1; v_call: TRBV7-9; clone_size: NA; cdr3_aa: CASIPAGGETQYF; cdr3_nt: TGTGCCAGCATCCCCGCAGGGGGAGAGACCCAGTACTTC
j_call: TRBJ2-7; d_call: TRBD1; v_call: TRBV5-4; clone_size: NA; cdr3_aa: CASSLGGTGGYEQYF; cdr3_nt: TGTGCCAGCAGCTTGGGGGGGACAGGAGGCTACGAGCAGTACTTC